Following are 21 T cell receptor beta chains from one sample sequenced in a study of T cells after somatic rescue of genetic block. Method: immunoSEQ multiplex PCR; TCRdb's copy keeps in-frame clones and lacks some. The repertoire includes about 88,000 clones, approximately 90% of them detected once, and about 1.5% sits in the top ten. The sample consisted of peripheral blood mononuclear cells (PBMCs). The receptors here all came from a woman under 30.

The CDR3 DNA is TGTGCCAGCAGGGACTCTGCCTACAATGAGCAGTTCTTC. Its translation is CASRDSAYNEQFF. The chain carries TRBV7-2 and TRBJ2-1; D may be TRBD2 (5 bases). The germline V gene has CDR1 SGHTA and CDR2 FQGNSA. The CDR3 runs to 13 residues. The V gene lost 6 bases and the J gene lost 2 bases, with 8 bases spanning the gap.

The chain employs TRBV2 and TRBJ2-2; D tentatively fits TRBD1 or TRBD2 (5 bases each). V was pared by 7 bases and J by 6 bases, with 15 bases between. The CDR3 contains 14 residues. In germline, CDR1 is SNHLY, CDR2 FYNNEI. Here the CDR3 DNA reads TGTGCCAGCACCGGGGCTAGCCAGGCCGGGGAGCTGTTTTTT. The encoded protein is CASTGASQAGELFF.

This chain links TRBV7-9 with TRBJ2-5; D might be TRBD1 (5 bases). This CDR3 has 14 residues. Germline V gene sequence: CDR1 SEHNR, CDR2 FQNEAQ (reference sequence). V shed 3 bases and J shed 5 bases, with 13 bases lying between them. The CDR3: CASSLGRVWETQYF. The CDR3 DNA reads as TGTGCCAGCAGCTTGGGCAGGGTTTGGGAGACCCAGTACTTC.

The chain recombines TRBV9 with TRBJ2-1; 13 bases line up with TRBD2. Germline V CDR1 and CDR2: SGDLS, YYNGEE. There are 14 residues in the CDR3. J gave up 8 bases and V 5 bases, and 4 bases lay outside the gene matches. The CDR3: CASRRLAGGHEQFF. In DNA form, the CDR3 reads TGTGCCAGCAGGCGACTAGCGGGAGGCCATGAGCAGTTCTTC.

The chain links TRBV11-2 to TRBJ2-7; TRBD2 is a possible D gene (6 bases). The CDR3 has 14 residues. With 0 bases removed from V and 7 bases from J, the gap between germline ends came to 13 bases. Germline V gene sequence: CDR1 SGHAT, CDR2 FQNNGV. The CDR3 loop reads CASSLERTGVEQYF. The DNA for the CDR3 is TGTGCCAGCAGCTTAGAACGTACGGGAGTTGAGCAGTACTTC. The whole variable domain, filled in from reference TRBV11-2 and TRBJ2-7, reads EAGVAQSPRYKIIEKRQSVAFWCNPISGHATLYWYQQILGQGPKLLIQFQNNGVVDDSQLPKDRFSAERLKGVDSTLKIQPAKLEDSAVYLCASSLERTGVEQYFGPGTRLTVT.

The count of this clone is one. This sequence joins TRBV25-1 and TRBJ2-1; 7 nucleotides match TRBD1. Germline V gene sequence: CDR1 MGHDK, CDR2 SYGVNS. The CDR3 loop spans 13 amino acids. Unmatched junction bases numbered 3, after V lost 2 bases and J lost 8 bases. The CDR3 nucleotides read TGTGCCAGCAGTGAAAGGGGGCCTGATGAGCAGTTCTTC. This encodes CASSERGPDEQFF.

In nucleotides, the CDR3 is TGCGCCAGCAGCTCTCTAGCGGGAGTTAACAATGAGCAGTTCTTC. Its translation: CASSSLAGVNNEQFF. The rearrangement joins TRBV5-1 to TRBJ2-1; 10 bases are shared with TRBD2. The V and J ends lost 3 bases and 5 bases, in that order; junction bases with no gene match: 5. The germline V gene has CDR1 SGHRS and CDR2 YFSETQ. The CDR3 runs to 15 residues.

The chain couples TRBV19 to TRBJ2-7; D might be TRBD1 (6 bases). Germline CDR1 reads LNHDA; CDR2 reads SQIVND (reference sequence). The CDR3 spans 15 residues. V lost 0 bases and J lost 4, with 13 bases in between. For the CDR3, the DNA is TGTGCCAGTAGTATAGAACAGGGTTTTCTATACGAGCAGTACTTC. Residues: CASSIEQGFLYEQYF.

This rearrangement joins TRBV9 to TRBJ1-3; weak D call: TRBD1 (5 bases). CDR3 length: 14 residues. CDR1 and CDR2 (germline): SGDLS, YYNGEE. The V end was cut by 0 bases, the J end by 4 bases, with 8 bases between. The CDR3 here is CASSVAGRGNTIYF. DNA of the CDR3: TGTGCCAGCAGCGTAGCGGGACGGGGAAACACCATATATTTT.

V and J are TRBV27 and TRBJ2-3; D call uncertain. This CDR3 region has 13 residues. Deletions cut 3 bases from V and 4 bases from J, with 8 bases between. CDR1 is MNHEY, CDR2 SMNVEV, per germline (reference sequence). The CDR3 DNA follows: TGTGCCAGCAGTTTCCGGACCGCAGATACGCAGTATTTT. Amino acid sequence: CASSFRTADTQYF.

The chain carries TRBV14 and TRBJ2-2; possible D gene TRBD1, 5 bases. Germline values: CDR1 SGHDN, CDR2 FVKESK. With 0 bases removed from V and 4 bases from J, the gap between germline ends came to 12 bases. This CDR3 is 16 amino acids long. CDR3 nucleotide sequence: TGTGCCAGCAGCCAAGATTTGGTAGGGGTCACCGGGGAGCTGTTTTTT. Translated, it gives CASSQDLVGVTGELFF.

The V call is TRBV30, the J call TRBJ2-7, with TRBD2 matching over 9 bases. The germline CDR1 and CDR2 sequences are GTSNPN and SVGIG (reference sequence). V shed 3 bases, J shed 7 bases, and the junction held 7 bases outside the gene matches. The CDR3 sequence is 13 residues long. The DNA for the CDR3 is TGTGCCTGGAGACCAGCGGGGGGTGGGGAGCAGTACTTC. Its protein is CAWRPAGGGEQYF. The full variable domain, in which reference TRBV30 and TRBJ2-7 provide the parts outside the CDR3, is SQTIHQWPATLVQPVGSPLSLECTVEGTSNPNLYWYRQAAGRGLQLLFYSVGIGQISSEVPQNLSASRPQDRQFILSSKKLLLSDSGFYLCAWRPAGGGEQYFGPGTRLTVT.

Only a few counts were recorded for this clone. For the CDR3, the DNA is TGCGCCAGCAGTGAGTCTCACAGAAAACTGTTTTTT. As protein: CASSESHRKLFF. The chain recombines TRBV10-2 with TRBJ1-4; D call uncertain. The CDR3 runs to 12 residues. With 0 bases removed from V and 10 bases from J, the gap between germline ends came to 6 bases. Germline CDR1 reads WSHSY; CDR2 reads SAAADI.

The chain recombines TRBV28 with TRBJ1-4; maybe TRBD1 (5 bases). Germline CDR1 is MDHEN and CDR2 is SYDVKM. With 6 bases removed from V and 10 bases from J, the gap between germline ends came to 21 bases. The CDR3 is 15 amino acids. CDR3 nucleotide sequence: TGTGCCAGCAGCCCCCCCCAGGGTGAGGTAGGAAAACTGTTTTTT. Translating gives CASSPPQGEVGKLFF.

The sample holds one count of this clone. V usage is TRBV5-1 and J usage is TRBJ2-3; 9 positions agree with TRBD2. Germline V gene data show CDR1 as SGHRS and CDR2 as YFSETQ. The J segment lost 1 base and the V segment lost 4 bases, leaving 4 bases of the junction unmatched. The CDR3 loop spans 15 amino acids. In nucleotides, the CDR3 is TGCGCCAGCAGCCTATGGACTAGCGGCACAGATACGCAGTATTTT. It specifies CASSLWTSGTDTQYF.

The V call is TRBV4-3, the J call TRBJ2-7, with 11 bases matching TRBD1. With V trimmed by 1 base and J by 2 bases, 1 base remained unmatched. CDR3 length equals 15 residues. Germline V CDR1 and CDR2: LGHNA, YSLEER. The CDR3: CASSQGTGGPYEQYF. The CDR3 DNA is TGCGCCAGCAGCCAAGGGACAGGGGGCCCCTACGAGCAGTACTTC.

The chain uses TRBV25-1 and TRBJ2-3; the match to TRBD1 covers 7 bases. The CDR3 extends over 15 amino acids. V shed 3 bases, J shed 4 bases, and the junction held 7 bases outside the gene matches. The germline V gene encodes CDR1 MGHDK and CDR2 SYGVNS. CDR3 residues: CASSESRGSSDTQYF. In DNA, the CDR3 is TGTGCCAGCAGTGAGAGCAGGGGGTCGTCAGATACGCAGTATTTT.

The chain uses TRBV11-2 and TRBJ2-5, with D perhaps TRBD1 (5 bases). Trimming removed 4 bases from V and 1 base from J, with 22 bases in between. Germline loops: CDR1 SGHAT, CDR2 FQNNGV. The CDR3 has 18 amino acids. CDR3 DNA: TGTGCCAGCAGCTATCGAACAGGAGAAAAAAGGGGCCAAGAGACCCAGTACTTC. Its translation is CASSYRTGEKRGQETQYF.

The chain uses TRBV7-3 and TRBJ1-2; TRBD1 might be the D (5 bases). CDR3 length: 14 amino acids. CDR1 is SGHTA, CDR2 FQGTGA, per germline. The V gene lost 1 base and the J gene lost 2 bases, with 8 bases spanning the gap. In nucleotides, the CDR3 is TGTGCCAGCAGCTTAAACGGGGGAAACTATGGCTACACCTTC. This translates into CASSLNGGNYGYTF. The full variable domain, its missing parts supplied by reference TRBV7-3 and TRBJ1-2, is GAGVSQTPSNKVTEKGKYVELRCDPISGHTALYWYRQSLGQGPEFLIYFQGTGAADDSGLPNDRFFAVRPEGSVSTLKIQRTERGDSAVYLCASSLNGGNYGYTFGSGTRLTVV.

The chain uses TRBV9 and TRBJ2-7; D is perhaps TRBD2 (7 bases). Trimming removed 4 bases at V and 4 bases at J, with 21 bases between. This CDR3 has 16 residues. CDR1 and CDR2 from the germline V gene are SGDLS and YYNGEE. The CDR3 bases are TGTGCCAGCAGCCGGATGGGGGCGGGAGCTGTTTACGAGCAGTACTTC. Translating gives CASSRMGAGAVYEQYF. Full variable domain (remainder filled in from reference TRBV9 and TRBJ2-7): DSGVTQTPKHLITATGQRVTLRCSPRSGDLSVYWYQQSLDQGLQFLIQYYNGEERAKGNILERFSAQQFPDLHSELNLSSLELGDSALYFCASSRMGAGAVYEQYFGPGTRLTVT.

The gene calls are TRBV28 and TRBJ1-2; TRBD1 aligns across 8 bases. Trimming cost V 3 bases and J 2 bases; bases outside gene matches: 2. Germline V gene sequence: CDR1 MDHEN, CDR2 SYDVKM. The CDR3 loop spans 14 amino acids. The CDR3 DNA is TGTGCCAGCAGTTTTGGGGACAGGAACTATGGCTACACCTTC. Translated: CASSFGDRNYGYTF.